This T cell receptor beta chain emerged from a study of T cell changes during pregnancy in multiple sclerosis. The protocol was immunoSEQ multiplex PCR, while the TCRdb copy is restricted to in-frame clones and leaves out a portion. In the table there are under 95,000 clones, approximately 92% of which are singletons. Germline assignment: CDR1 SGHDT and CDR2 YYEEEE. The CDR3 is made up of 17 amino acids. V lost 2 bases, J lost 7 bases, and 22 bases lay in between. J is TRBJ2-1 and V is TRBV5-6, with D possibly being TRBD2 (6 bases). This receptor was obtained from a female donor in good health, enrolled as a control in a pregnancy study. The sequencing used peripheral blood, collected in the second trimester of pregnancy. As DNA, the CDR3 is TGTGCCAGCAGCTTAGAGACTAGTTCCCCGGACTCTAATGAGCAGTTCTTC. As protein: CASSLETSSPDSNEQFF.